This T cell receptor beta chain came from a study of shared clonotypes between healthy human individuals. This clone showed up just once. The donors were adults (healthy and HIV-negative) with no recent acute infections or vaccinations. This CDR3 has 11 residues. Germline assignment: CDR1 SGHTA and CDR2 FQGNSA. TCRdb keeps only in-frame clones here, not all; method: immunoSEQ multiplex PCR. The sample shows roughly 530,000 clones, around 96% of them seen only once. The chain combines TRBV7-2 with TRBJ2-5; D gene uncertain. The J call may be incorrect, as the DNA end agrees better with TRBJ2-7. Material: naive CD4+ T cells sorted from blood. Documented subset: CD45RA+ positively selected. This clonotype was obtained from a woman between 25 and 40 years old in good health. This CDR3 is CASSLRYEQYF. In DNA, the CDR3 is TGTGCCAGCAGCTTACGGTACGAGCAGTACTTC.